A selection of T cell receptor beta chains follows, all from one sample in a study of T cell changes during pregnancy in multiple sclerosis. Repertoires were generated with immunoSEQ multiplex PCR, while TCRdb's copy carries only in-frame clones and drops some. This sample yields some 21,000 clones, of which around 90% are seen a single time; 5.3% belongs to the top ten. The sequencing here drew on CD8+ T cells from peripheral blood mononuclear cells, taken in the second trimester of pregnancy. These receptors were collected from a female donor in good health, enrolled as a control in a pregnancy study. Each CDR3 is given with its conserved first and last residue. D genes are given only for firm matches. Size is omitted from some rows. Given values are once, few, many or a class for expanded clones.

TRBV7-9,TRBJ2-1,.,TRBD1,TGTGCCGGCAGGGACACACAGGGGGCTATACTTAGCTCCTACAATGAGCAGTTCTTC,CAGRDTQGAILSSYNEQFF
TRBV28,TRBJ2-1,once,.,TGTGCCAGCAGTTTAATTAGCGGAGGGAAGGGGATTGAGCAGTTCTTC,CASSLISGGKGIEQFF
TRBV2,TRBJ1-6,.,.,TGTGCCAGCAGGCCGGAGCTTAATTCACCCCTCCACTTT,CASRPELNSPLHF
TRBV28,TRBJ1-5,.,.,TGTGCCAGCAGTTTAACCCACGGCAGGGCGGGCAATCAGCCCCAGCATTTT,CASSLTHGRAGNQPQHF
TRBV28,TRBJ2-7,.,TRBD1,TGTGCCAGCAGTTCCCCCGGGACAGGGAACCACGAGCAGTACTTC,CASSSPGTGNHEQYF
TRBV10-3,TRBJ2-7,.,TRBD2,TGTGCCATCAGCTCTAGCGGGGGGGCCGGCGAGCAGTACTTC,CAISSSGGAGEQYF
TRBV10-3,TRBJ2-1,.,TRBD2,TGTGCCATCGGAAGCGGGAGGACTACCTACAATGAGCAGTTCTTC,CAIGSGRTTYNEQFF
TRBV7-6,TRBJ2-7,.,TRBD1,TGTGCCAGCAGTATAGGGGGCTCCCTTGTGTACGAGCAGTACTTC,CASSIGGSLVYEQYF
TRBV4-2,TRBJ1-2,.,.,TGTGCCAGCAGCCAAGCGCCCGCGTCTAACTATGGCTACACCTTC,CASSQAPASNYGYTF
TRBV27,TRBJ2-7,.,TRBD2,TGTGCCAGCAGCTCTAGCGGGAGGGAGTCCTACGAGCAGTACTTC,CASSSSGRESYEQYF
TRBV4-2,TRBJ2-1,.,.,TGTGCCAGCAGCCAACGGGTCCTCTCCTACAATGAGCAGTTCTTC,CASSQRVLSYNEQFF
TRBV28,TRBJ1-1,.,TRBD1,TGTGCCAGCAGTCAAATCAATCCCGATGACAGGGTGGGATGGGGTCACACTGAAGCTTTCTTT,CASSQINPDDRVGWGHTEAFF
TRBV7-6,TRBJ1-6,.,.,TGTGCCAGCAGCTTATCCGGCGGGGGGCTCTCACCCCTCCACTTT,CASSLSGGGLSPLHF
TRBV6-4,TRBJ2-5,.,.,TGTGCCAGCAGTCCCGGGCCAGAGGGAGAGACCCAGTACTTC,CASSPGPEGETQYF
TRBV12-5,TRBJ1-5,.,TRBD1,TGTGCTAGTGGTTTGGTACTGGGGACAGGGCCAAAATATAGCAATCAGCCCCAGCATTTT,CASGLVLGTGPKYSNQPQHF
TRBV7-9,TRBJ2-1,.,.,TGTGCCAGCAGCGCGTCTAGCGCCGACCCCTACAATGAGCAGTTCTTC,CASSASSADPYNEQFF
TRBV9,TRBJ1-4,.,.,TGTGCCAGCAGCTTATCCGGCTGGGGCGGGAGAGAAAAACTGTTTTTT,CASSLSGWGGREKLFF
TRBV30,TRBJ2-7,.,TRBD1,TGTGCCTGGAGTGTAGGGACAGGGGAACTCCACGAGCAGTACTTC,CAWSVGTGELHEQYF
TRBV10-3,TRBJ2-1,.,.,TGTGCCATCAAGTCTGGGCGGGATAGCCGCAATGAGCAGTTCTTC,CAIKSGRDSRNEQFF
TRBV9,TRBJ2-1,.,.,TGTGCCAGCAGCGTAGCAGGCAATGAGCAGTTCTTC,CASSVAGNEQFF
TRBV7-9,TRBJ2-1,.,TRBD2,TGTGCCAGCAGCCGAGCCCTGGGTAGCGGGAGTTACAATGAGCAGTTCTTC,CASSRALGSGSYNEQFF
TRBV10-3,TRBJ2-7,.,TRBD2,TGTGCCATCAGTGGTAGCGGGAGGCCCTACGAGCAGTACTTC,CAISGSGRPYEQYF
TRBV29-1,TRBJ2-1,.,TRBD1,TGCAGCGTTGAGACAGGGGGCTGGAACTACAATGAGCAGTTCTTC,CSVETGGWNYNEQFF
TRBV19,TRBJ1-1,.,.,TGTGCCAGTAGCGGGGGGGCGGTTGGCACTGAAGCTTTCTTT,CASSGGAVGTEAFF
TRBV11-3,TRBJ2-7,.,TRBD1,TGTGCCAGCAGCGCCGGGACAGCGGATAGGGAGCAGTACTTC,CASSAGTADREQYF
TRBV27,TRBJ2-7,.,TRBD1,TGTGCCAGCAAAGGAGTTCGGGACAGATCCTACGAGCAGTACTTC,CASKGVRDRSYEQYF
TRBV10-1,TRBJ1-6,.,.,TGCGCCAGCCTATGGAAACAGAGCTATAATTCACCCCTCCACTTT,CASLWKQSYNSPLHF
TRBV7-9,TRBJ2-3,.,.,TGTGCCAGCAGCTGGCCTCCAGATACGCAGTATTTT,CASSWPPDTQYF
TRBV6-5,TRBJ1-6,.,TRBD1,TGTGCCAGCAGGCCGACAGGGCCAAATTCACCCCTCCACTTT,CASRPTGPNSPLHF
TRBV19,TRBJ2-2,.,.,TGTGCCAGTAGTATTGGCAGGGGAACCGGGGAGCTGTTTTTT,CASSIGRGTGELFF
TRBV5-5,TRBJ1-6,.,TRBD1,TGTGCCAGCAGCTTGGGGCAGGGGGACTATAATTCACCCCTCCACTTT,CASSLGQGDYNSPLHF
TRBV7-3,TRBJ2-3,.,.,TGTGCCAGCGCCCGTAAGGGTGACAGAGATACGCAGTATTTT,CASARKGDRDTQYF
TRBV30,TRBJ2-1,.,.,TGTGCCTGGAGTGTAAAGACTAGGGACGTGGGTGAGCAGTTCTTC,CAWSVKTRDVGEQFF
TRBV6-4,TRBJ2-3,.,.,TGTGCCAGCAGTGACGGAGGGCCCGGGAGTGCAGATACGCAGTATTTT,CASSDGGPGSADTQYF
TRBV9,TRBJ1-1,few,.,TGTGCCAGCAGCTTACAGGGAGCTGAAGCTTTCTTT,CASSLQGAEAFF
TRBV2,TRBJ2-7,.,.,TGTGCCAGCAGTGAAGCGCTTGCAGGGACAACTTACGAGCAGTACTTC,CASSEALAGTTYEQYF
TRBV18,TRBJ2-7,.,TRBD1,TGTGCCAGCTCGGGGGGACAGGGCTCCTACGAGCAGTACTTC,CASSGGQGSYEQYF
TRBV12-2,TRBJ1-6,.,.,TGTGCAAGTCGCTTACCGACCCTGGAGGACTTT,CASRLPTLEDF
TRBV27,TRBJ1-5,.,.,TGTGCCAGCAGTTTATCCGGGGTCCAGCCCCAGCATTTT,CASSLSGVQPQHF
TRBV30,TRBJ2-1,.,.,TGTGCCTGGGGGGGACTCCCCAGCTCCTACAATGAGCAGTTCTTC,CAWGGLPSSYNEQFF
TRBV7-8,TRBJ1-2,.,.,TGTGCCAGCAGCTCCTCGGTGAACTATGGCTACACCTTC,CASSSSVNYGYTF
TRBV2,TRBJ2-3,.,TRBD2,TGTGCCAGCAACGGAGCGGGGGGGCTAGATACGCAGTATTTT,CASNGAGGLDTQYF
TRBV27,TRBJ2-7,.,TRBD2,TGTGCCAGCAGTCCCCCCTCAAGCGGGAGGTACGAGCAGTACTTC,CASSPPSSGRYEQYF
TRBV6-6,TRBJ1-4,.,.,TGTGCCAGCAGTTCAGGGGACGTTGAAAAACTGTTTTTT,CASSSGDVEKLFF
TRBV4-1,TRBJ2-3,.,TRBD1,TGCGCCAGCAGCCAGTTACTGGGACAGGATGGCGATACGCAGTATTTT,CASSQLLGQDGDTQYF